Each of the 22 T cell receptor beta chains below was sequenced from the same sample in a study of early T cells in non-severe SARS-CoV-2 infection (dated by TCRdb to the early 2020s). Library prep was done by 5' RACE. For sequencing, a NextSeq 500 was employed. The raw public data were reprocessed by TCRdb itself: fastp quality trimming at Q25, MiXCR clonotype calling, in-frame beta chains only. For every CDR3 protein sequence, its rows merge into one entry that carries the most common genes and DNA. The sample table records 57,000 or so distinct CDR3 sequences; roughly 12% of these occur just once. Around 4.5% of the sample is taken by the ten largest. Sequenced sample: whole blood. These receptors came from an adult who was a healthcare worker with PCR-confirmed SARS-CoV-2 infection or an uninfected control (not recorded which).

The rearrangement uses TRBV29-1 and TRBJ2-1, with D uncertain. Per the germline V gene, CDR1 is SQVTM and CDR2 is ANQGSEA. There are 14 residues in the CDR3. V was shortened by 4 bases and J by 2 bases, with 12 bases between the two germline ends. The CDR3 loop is CSVVGAVTYNEQFF. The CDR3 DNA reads TGCAGCGTTGTCGGAGCCGTTACCTACAATGAGCAGTTCTTC.

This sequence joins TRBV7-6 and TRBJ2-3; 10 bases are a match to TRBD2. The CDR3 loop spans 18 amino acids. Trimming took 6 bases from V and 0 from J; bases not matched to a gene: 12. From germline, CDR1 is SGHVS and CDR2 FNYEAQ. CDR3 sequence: CASSLSPSGGHSTDTQYF. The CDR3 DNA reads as TGTGCCAGCAGTCTTTCACCTAGCGGGGGACACAGCACAGATACGCAGTATTTT.

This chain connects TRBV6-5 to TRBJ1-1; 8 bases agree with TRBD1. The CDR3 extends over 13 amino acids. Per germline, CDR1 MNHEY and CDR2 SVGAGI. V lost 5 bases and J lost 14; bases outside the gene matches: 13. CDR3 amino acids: CASSTGQGGGVFF. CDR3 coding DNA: TGTGCCAGCAGTACAGGACAGGGCGGTGGTGTGTTCTTT.

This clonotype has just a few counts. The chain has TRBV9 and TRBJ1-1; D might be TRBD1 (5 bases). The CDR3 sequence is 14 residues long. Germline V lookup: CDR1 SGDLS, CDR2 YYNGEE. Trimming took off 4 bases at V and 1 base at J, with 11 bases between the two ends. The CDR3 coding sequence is TGTGCCAGCAGCCCACTAGACAGGAACACTGAAGCTTTCTTT. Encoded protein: CASSPLDRNTEAFF.

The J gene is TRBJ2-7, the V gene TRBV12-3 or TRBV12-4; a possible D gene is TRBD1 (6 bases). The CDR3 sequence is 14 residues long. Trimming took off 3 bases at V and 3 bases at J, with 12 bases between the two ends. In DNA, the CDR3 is TGTGCCAGCAGTTTTAAGAGAGGGGGCTACGAGCAGTACTTC. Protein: CASSFKRGGYEQYF.

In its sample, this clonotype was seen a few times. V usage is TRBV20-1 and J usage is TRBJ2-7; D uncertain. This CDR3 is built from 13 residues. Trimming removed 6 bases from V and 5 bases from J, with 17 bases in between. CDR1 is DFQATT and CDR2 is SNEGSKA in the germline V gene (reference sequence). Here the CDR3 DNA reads TGCAGTGCCCGGAGCAGTTTTGAAAACGAGCAGTACTTC. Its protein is CSARSSFENEQYF.

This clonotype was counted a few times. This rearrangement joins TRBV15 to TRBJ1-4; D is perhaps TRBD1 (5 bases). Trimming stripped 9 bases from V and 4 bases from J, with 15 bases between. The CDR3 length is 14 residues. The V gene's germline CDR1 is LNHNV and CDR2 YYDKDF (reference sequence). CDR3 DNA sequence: TGTGCCACGACGCAGGGAACTTTTAATGAAAAACTGTTTTTT. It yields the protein CATTQGTFNEKLFF.

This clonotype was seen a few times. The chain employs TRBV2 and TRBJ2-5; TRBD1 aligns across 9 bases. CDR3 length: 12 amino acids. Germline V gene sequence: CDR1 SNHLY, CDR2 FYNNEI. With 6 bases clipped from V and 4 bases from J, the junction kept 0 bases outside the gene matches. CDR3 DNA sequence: TGTGCCAGCAGGGACAGGGGAGAGACCCAGTACTTC. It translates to CASRDRGETQYF. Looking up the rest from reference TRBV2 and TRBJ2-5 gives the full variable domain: EPEVTQTPSHQVTQMGQEVILRCVPISNHLYFYWYRQILGQKVEFLVSFYNNEISEKSEIFDDQFSVERPDGSNFTLKIRSTKLEDSAMYFCASRDRGETQYFGPGTRLLVL.

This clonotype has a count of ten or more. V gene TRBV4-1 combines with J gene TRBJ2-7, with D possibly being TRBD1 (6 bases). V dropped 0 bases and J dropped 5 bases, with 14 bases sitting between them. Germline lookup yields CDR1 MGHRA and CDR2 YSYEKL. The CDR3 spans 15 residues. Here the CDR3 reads CASSQDGRGRNEQYF. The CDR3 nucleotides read TGCGCCAGCAGCCAAGATGGCAGGGGCCGGAACGAGCAGTACTTC.

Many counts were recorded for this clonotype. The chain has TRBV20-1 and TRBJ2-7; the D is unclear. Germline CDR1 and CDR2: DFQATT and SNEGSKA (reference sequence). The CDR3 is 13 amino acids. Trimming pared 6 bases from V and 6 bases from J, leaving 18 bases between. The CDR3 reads CSAPTGSKVEQYF. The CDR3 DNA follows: TGCAGTGCACCCACCGGGTCCAAGGTCGAGCAGTACTTC.

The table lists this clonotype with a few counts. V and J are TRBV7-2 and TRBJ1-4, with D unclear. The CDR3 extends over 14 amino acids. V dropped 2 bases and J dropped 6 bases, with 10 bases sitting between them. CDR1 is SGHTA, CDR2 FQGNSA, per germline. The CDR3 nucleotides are TGTGCCAGCAGCTTACACGGTTCGGATGAAAAACTGTTTTTT. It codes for CASSLHGSDEKLFF.

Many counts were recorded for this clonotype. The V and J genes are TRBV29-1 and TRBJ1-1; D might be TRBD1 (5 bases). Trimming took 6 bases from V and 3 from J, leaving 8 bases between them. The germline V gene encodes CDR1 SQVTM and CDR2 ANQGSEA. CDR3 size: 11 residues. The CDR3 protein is CSVEGYTEAFF. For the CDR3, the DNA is TGCAGCGTCGAGGGGTACACTGAAGCTTTCTTT.

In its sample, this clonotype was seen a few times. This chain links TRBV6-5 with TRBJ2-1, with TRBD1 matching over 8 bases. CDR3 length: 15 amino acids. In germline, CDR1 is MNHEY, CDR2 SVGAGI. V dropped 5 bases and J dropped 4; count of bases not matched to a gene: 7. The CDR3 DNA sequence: TGTGCCAGCAGTCCTGGACAGGGCTTTTACAATGAGCAGTTCTTC. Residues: CASSPGQGFYNEQFF.

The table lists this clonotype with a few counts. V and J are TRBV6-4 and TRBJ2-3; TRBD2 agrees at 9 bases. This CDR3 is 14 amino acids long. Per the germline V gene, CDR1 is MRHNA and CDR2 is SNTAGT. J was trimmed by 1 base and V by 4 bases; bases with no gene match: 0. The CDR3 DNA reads TGTGCCAGCAGTGCTAGCGGGGGCACAGATACGCAGTATTTT. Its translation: CASSASGGTDTQYF.

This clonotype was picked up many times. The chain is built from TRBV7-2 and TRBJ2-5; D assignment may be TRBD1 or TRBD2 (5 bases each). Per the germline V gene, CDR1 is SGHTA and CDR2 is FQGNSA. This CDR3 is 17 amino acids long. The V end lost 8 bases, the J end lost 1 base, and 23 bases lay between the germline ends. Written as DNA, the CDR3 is TGTGCCAGCGGGGAACTCAAACCGGGACGGTTCCAAGAGACCCAGTACTTC. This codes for CASGELKPGRFQETQYF.

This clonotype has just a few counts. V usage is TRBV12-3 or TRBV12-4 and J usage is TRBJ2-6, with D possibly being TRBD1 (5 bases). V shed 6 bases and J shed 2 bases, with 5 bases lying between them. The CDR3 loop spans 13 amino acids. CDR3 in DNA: TGTGCCAGCAGGGGGCCTGGGGCCAACGTCCTGACTTTC. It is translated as CASRGPGANVLTF.

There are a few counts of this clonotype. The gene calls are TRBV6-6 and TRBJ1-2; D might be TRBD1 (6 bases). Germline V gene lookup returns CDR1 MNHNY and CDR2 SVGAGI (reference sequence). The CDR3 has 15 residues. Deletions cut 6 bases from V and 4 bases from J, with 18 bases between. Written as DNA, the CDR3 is TGTGCCAGCAGCCAACCAGGGGACGGAAGCTATGGCTACACCTTC. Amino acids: CASSQPGDGSYGYTF.

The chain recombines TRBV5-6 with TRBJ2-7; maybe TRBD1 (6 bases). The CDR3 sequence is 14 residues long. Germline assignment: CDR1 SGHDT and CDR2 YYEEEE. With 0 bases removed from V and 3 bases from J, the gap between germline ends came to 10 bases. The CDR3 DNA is TGTGCCAGCAGCTTGGCCGGACAGAACTACGAGCAGTACTTC. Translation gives CASSLAGQNYEQYF.

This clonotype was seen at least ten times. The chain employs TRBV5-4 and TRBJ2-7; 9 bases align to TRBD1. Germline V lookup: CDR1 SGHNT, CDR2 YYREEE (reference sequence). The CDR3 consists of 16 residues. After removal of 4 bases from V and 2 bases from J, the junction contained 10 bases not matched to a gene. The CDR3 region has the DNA TGTGCCAGCAGCCAAACCGGGACAGGGAGGACCTACGAGCAGTACTTC. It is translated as CASSQTGTGRTYEQYF.

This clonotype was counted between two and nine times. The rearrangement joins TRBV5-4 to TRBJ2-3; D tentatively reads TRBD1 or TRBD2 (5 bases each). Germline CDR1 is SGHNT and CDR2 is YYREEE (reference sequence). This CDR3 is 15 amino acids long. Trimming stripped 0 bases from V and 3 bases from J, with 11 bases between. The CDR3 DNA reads TGTGCCAGCAGCTTGGATGGGGGAGTGACAGATACGCAGTATTTT. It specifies CASSLDGGVTDTQYF.

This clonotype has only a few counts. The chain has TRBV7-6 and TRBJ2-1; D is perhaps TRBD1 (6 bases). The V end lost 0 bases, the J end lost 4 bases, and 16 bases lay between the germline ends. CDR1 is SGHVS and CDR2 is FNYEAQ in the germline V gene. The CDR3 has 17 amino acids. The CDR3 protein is CASSLAGAGTKYNEQFF. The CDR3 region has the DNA TGTGCCAGCAGCTTAGCGGGAGCCGGGACAAAGTACAATGAGCAGTTCTTC.

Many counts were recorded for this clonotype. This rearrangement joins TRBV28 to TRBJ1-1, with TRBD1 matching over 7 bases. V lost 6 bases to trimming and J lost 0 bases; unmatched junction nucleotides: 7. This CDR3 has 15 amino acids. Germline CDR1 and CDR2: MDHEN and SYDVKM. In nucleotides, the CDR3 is TGTGCCAGCAGGGGTAAGGGACAGATGAACACTGAAGCTTTCTTT. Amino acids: CASRGKGQMNTEAFF.